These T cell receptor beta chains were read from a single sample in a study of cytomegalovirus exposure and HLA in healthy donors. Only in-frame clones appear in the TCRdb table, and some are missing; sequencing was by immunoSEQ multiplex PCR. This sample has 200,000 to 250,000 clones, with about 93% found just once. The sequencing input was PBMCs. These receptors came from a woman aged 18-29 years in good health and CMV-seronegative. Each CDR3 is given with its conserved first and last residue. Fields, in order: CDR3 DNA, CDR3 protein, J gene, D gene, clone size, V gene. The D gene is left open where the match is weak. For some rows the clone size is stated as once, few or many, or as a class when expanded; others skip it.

CDR3nt: TGTGCCAGCAGTTTGAACAGAGCTAACTATGGCTACACCTTC
CDR3aa: CASSLNRANYGYTF
j_gene: TRBJ1-2
d_gene: NA
abundance: NA
v_gene: TRBV27

CDR3nt: TGTGCCAGCAGTGCAGCAGGGAAAGTGGCTTTCTTT
CDR3aa: CASSAAGKVAFF
j_gene: TRBJ1-1
d_gene: NA
abundance: NA
v_gene: TRBV28

CDR3nt: TGTGCCAGCAGCGTGGCGGGAGGCTCTAATGAAAAACTGTTTTTT
CDR3aa: CASSVAGGSNEKLFF
j_gene: TRBJ1-4
d_gene: NA
abundance: NA
v_gene: TRBV9

CDR3nt: TGTGCCAGCAGCTTAAGTCCACAGGGGCGCATAGAAGCTTTCTTT
CDR3aa: CASSLSPQGRIEAFF
j_gene: TRBJ1-1
d_gene: TRBD1
abundance: NA
v_gene: TRBV11-2

CDR3nt: TGTGCCAGCAGTTTATTATTTCACCCGGGAGGCAATGAGCAGTTCTTC
CDR3aa: CASSLLFHPGGNEQFF
j_gene: TRBJ2-1
d_gene: TRBD2
abundance: once
v_gene: TRBV27

CDR3nt: TGTGCCAGCAGCGCGGACCTCAGGGGATGGACCTATGGCTACACCTTC
CDR3aa: CASSADLRGWTYGYTF
j_gene: TRBJ1-2
d_gene: NA
abundance: few
v_gene: TRBV9

CDR3nt: TGTGCCAGCAGCTTCGGACTAGCCGCCTACGAGCAGTACTTC
CDR3aa: CASSFGLAAYEQYF
j_gene: TRBJ2-7
d_gene: TRBD2
abundance: once
v_gene: TRBV5-4

CDR3nt: TGCGCCAGCAGCCGGGAGGGAATGGGCACTGAAGCTTTCTTT
CDR3aa: CASSREGMGTEAFF
j_gene: TRBJ1-1
d_gene: NA
abundance: NA
v_gene: TRBV5-1

CDR3nt: TGTGCCAGCAGCGTAGGAGGGACAGGCTACGAGCAGTACTTC
CDR3aa: CASSVGGTGYEQYF
j_gene: TRBJ2-7
d_gene: TRBD1
abundance: NA
v_gene: TRBV9

CDR3nt: TGTGCCAGCAACATGGGGACAGTTCATGTCGGCGAGCAGTACTTC
CDR3aa: CASNMGTVHVGEQYF
j_gene: TRBJ2-7
d_gene: TRBD1
abundance: NA
v_gene: TRBV7-8

CDR3nt: TGCAGCGTTGAAGATGCAACTAGCGGGAGGGTAGATGAGCAGTTCTTC
CDR3aa: CSVEDATSGRVDEQFF
j_gene: TRBJ2-1
d_gene: TRBD2
abundance: NA
v_gene: TRBV29-1

CDR3nt: TGTGCCAGTAGACTATACATAGGACAGGGACACACTGAAGCTTTCTTT
CDR3aa: CASRLYIGQGHTEAFF
j_gene: TRBJ1-1
d_gene: TRBD1
abundance: once
v_gene: TRBV19

CDR3nt: TGTGCTAAGGGCGGGGGGACTGGGGATCAGCCCCAGCATTTT
CDR3aa: CAKGGGTGDQPQHF
j_gene: TRBJ1-5
d_gene: NA
abundance: once
v_gene: TRBV2

CDR3nt: TGTGCCAGCAGCTTCGGACAGGCCCGGAACACTGAAGCTTTCTTT
CDR3aa: CASSFGQARNTEAFF
j_gene: TRBJ1-1
d_gene: TRBD1
abundance: NA
v_gene: TRBV7-3

CDR3nt: TGTGCCTGGAGTGGAGGACAGAACACTGAAGCTTTCTTT
CDR3aa: CAWSGGQNTEAFF
j_gene: TRBJ1-1
d_gene: NA
abundance: NA
v_gene: TRBV30

CDR3nt: TGTGCCAGCAGCACACCGGGACAGGGGTATAAAGATACGCAGTATTTT
CDR3aa: CASSTPGQGYKDTQYF
j_gene: TRBJ2-3
d_gene: TRBD1
abundance: once
v_gene: TRBV5-4